Shown below are 21 T cell receptor beta chains from a single sample sequenced in a study of cytomegalovirus exposure and HLA in healthy donors. Use of 60 Vbeta and 13 Jbeta primers characterized the PCR. Assay used: immunoSEQ multiplex PCR; TCRdb lists only in-frame clones, some missing. In the table there are 150,000 to 200,000 clones, around 80% of which are singletons. The material sequenced was PBMCs. Receptor source: a male donor in good health and CMV-seropositive.

The chain carries TRBV18 and TRBJ1-2, with D maybe TRBD1 (6 bases). The germline V gene encodes CDR1 KGHSH and CDR2 LQKENI. Trimming shortened V by 3 bases and J by 4 bases, and 9 bases separated the two germline ends. The CDR3 runs to 13 residues. The CDR3 DNA reads TGTGCCAGCTCACCGGACAGCGTCTATGGCTACACCTTC. This codes for CASSPDSVYGYTF.

The chain uses TRBV5-6 and TRBJ2-3; possibly TRBD2 for D (6 bases). Per the germline V gene, CDR1 is SGHDT and CDR2 is YYEEEE. The V end was cut by 6 bases, the J end by 3 bases, with 14 bases between. The CDR3 spans 14 residues. The CDR3 loop reads CASIRDFGTDTQYF. CDR3 coding DNA: TGTGCCAGCATCCGGGACTTCGGAACAGATACGCAGTATTTT.

This rearrangement joins TRBV29-1 to TRBJ1-2; D is possibly TRBD1 (6 bases). Trimming pared 0 bases from V and 7 bases from J, leaving 15 bases between. This CDR3 spans 14 amino acids. Per the germline V gene, CDR1 is SQVTM and CDR2 is ANQGSEA. The chain's CDR3 is CSVEDLDRRSGYTF. DNA of the CDR3: TGCAGCGTTGAAGATCTCGACAGGCGGTCTGGCTACACCTTC.

The chain is built from TRBV18 and TRBJ2-7, with D unclear. Trimming took off 2 bases at V and 7 bases at J, with 15 bases between the two ends. This CDR3 comprises 14 residues. Germline V gives CDR1 KGHSH, CDR2 LQKENI. This chain's CDR3 is CASSPTVGVKEQYF. As DNA, the CDR3 is TGTGCCAGCTCACCAACCGTAGGAGTGAAGGAGCAGTACTTC.

The V and J genes are TRBV5-1 and TRBJ2-5; a weak D match, TRBD2 (5 bases). V was pared by 4 bases and J by 2 bases, with 15 bases between. Germline CDR1 and CDR2: SGHRS and YFSETQ. CDR3 size: 15 residues. The CDR3 sequence: CASSLVKRQQETQYF. Written as DNA, the CDR3 is TGCGCCAGCAGCCTGGTGAAGCGGCAGCAAGAGACCCAGTACTTC. Variable domain in full (rest from reference TRBV5-1 and TRBJ2-5): KAGVTQTPRYLIKTRGQQVTLSCSPISGHRSVSWYQQTPGQGLQFLFEYFSETQRNKGNFPGRFSGRQFSNSRSEMNVSTLELGDSALYLCASSLVKRQQETQYFGPGTRLLVL.

V gene TRBV9 combines with J gene TRBJ1-1; no firm D call. V dropped 0 bases and J dropped 0 bases, with 9 bases sitting between them. Germline loops: CDR1 SGDLS, CDR2 YYNGEE. The CDR3 loop spans 15 amino acids. DNA for the CDR3: TGTGCCAGCAGCGTAGGGTTACAGTTGAACACTGAAGCTTTCTTT. It encodes CASSVGLQLNTEAFF.

This chain uses TRBV18 with TRBJ1-2, with D unclear. This CDR3 spans 14 amino acids. CDR1 and CDR2 from the germline V gene are KGHSH and LQKENI. Trimming left V 0 bases short and J 6 bases short, with 11 bases between. This CDR3 is CASSPPSGLDGYTF. CDR3 DNA: TGTGCCAGCTCACCACCGTCTGGGCTTGATGGCTACACCTTC.

This clone was seen just once. This chain joins TRBV27 and TRBJ1-2, with a weak D call TRBD1 (6 bases). The V and J ends lost 3 bases and 8 bases respectively, with 13 bases between them. The germline V gene encodes CDR1 MNHEY and CDR2 SMNVEV (reference sequence). This CDR3 has 13 residues. CDR3 bases: TGTGCCAGCAGTTTCGGGGGGGCGGGAGGCTACACCTTC. Its translation is CASSFGGAGGYTF.

CDR3 loop: CASSSPMQGLNYNEQFF. The DNA for the CDR3 is TGTGCCAGCAGTTCGCCCATGCAGGGACTCAACTACAATGAGCAGTTCTTC. The rearrangement joins TRBV28 to TRBJ2-1, with D maybe TRBD2 (6 bases). The CDR3 covers 17 residues. Trimming stripped 4 bases from V and 3 bases from J, with 19 bases between. Per germline, CDR1 MDHEN and CDR2 SYDVKM.

This clone was picked up a small number of times. V is TRBV19 and J is TRBJ1-6, with D perhaps matching TRBD1 (5 bases). This CDR3 region has 13 residues. Trimming removed 9 bases at V and 5 bases at J, with 11 bases between. Germline lookup yields CDR1 LNHDA and CDR2 SQIVND (reference sequence). CDR3 in amino acids: CASNARDNSPLHF. The CDR3 DNA reads TGTGCCAGCAATGCCAGGGATAATTCACCCCTCCACTTT.

This clone came up once. The rearrangement uses TRBV27 and TRBJ1-2; 9 positions agree with TRBD1. The CDR3 loop spans 13 amino acids. The junction had 7 bases not matched to a gene; V was cut back by 6 bases and J by 8 bases. The germline V gene has CDR1 MNHEY and CDR2 SMNVEV (reference sequence). The CDR3 DNA follows: TGTGCCAGCAGAGGACAGGGGAAGTTCGGCTACACCTTC. Amino acids: CASRGQGKFGYTF.

V usage is TRBV27 and J usage is TRBJ2-1, with 14 positions matching TRBD2. The CDR3 runs 15 residues. Germline lookup yields CDR1 MNHEY and CDR2 SMNVEV (reference sequence). V shed 4 bases and J 8 bases; nucleotides not matched to a gene: 4. Here the CDR3 reads CASSSRLAGGDEQFF. Here the CDR3 DNA reads TGTGCCAGCAGTTCCAGACTAGCGGGAGGGGATGAGCAGTTCTTC.

The chain links TRBV28 to TRBJ1-4; tentative D call: TRBD1 (6 bases). The V end was cut by 4 bases, the J end by 8 bases, with 17 bases between. This CDR3 spans 15 amino acids. From germline, CDR1 is MDHEN and CDR2 SYDVKM. The CDR3 loop reads CASSSRRGRGEKLFF. The CDR3 DNA is TGTGCCAGCAGTTCGCGGCGGGGGCGTGGAGAAAAACTGTTTTTT.

This chain joins TRBV7-9 and TRBJ2-2; 10 nucleotides line up with TRBD1. The V gene end was trimmed by 1 base and the J gene end by 3 bases; junction bases not matched to a gene: 2. Germline loops: CDR1 SEHNR, CDR2 FQNEAQ (reference sequence). The CDR3 consists of 16 residues. The CDR3 coding sequence is TGTGCCAGCAGCTTAGGTGGGACAGGGGACACCGGGGAGCTGTTTTTT. Protein: CASSLGGTGDTGELFF.

This rearrangement joins TRBV15 to TRBJ2-5; D is perhaps TRBD2 (6 bases). Per the germline V gene, CDR1 is LNHNV and CDR2 is YYDKDF (reference sequence). This CDR3 has 18 residues. Trimming shortened V by 1 base and J by 1 base, and 19 bases separated the two germline ends. CDR3 sequence: CATSRVGQWGEIQETQYF. The CDR3 bases are TGTGCCACCAGCAGAGTGGGGCAGTGGGGGGAGATCCAAGAGACCCAGTACTTC.

The gene calls are TRBV6-5 and TRBJ1-3; D unclear. CDR1 is MNHEY, CDR2 SVGAGI, per germline. This CDR3 has 16 amino acids. V lost 0 bases, J lost 4 bases, and 13 bases lay in between. The CDR3 loop reads CASSYSIEGSGNTIYF. For the CDR3, the DNA is TGTGCCAGCAGTTACTCGATCGAGGGTTCGGGAAACACCATATATTTT.

V usage is TRBV7-9 and J usage is TRBJ2-3; no reliable D call. The CDR3 is 14 amino acids. From germline, CDR1 is SEHNR and CDR2 FQNEAQ (reference sequence). Trimming took off 2 bases at V and 1 base at J, with 7 bases between the two ends. The CDR3 coding sequence is TGTGCCAGCAGCTTACCTCGGGGCACAGATACGCAGTATTTT. Translation gives CASSLPRGTDTQYF.

V and J are TRBV11-2 and TRBJ2-3; TRBD2 agrees at 14 bases. CDR1 and CDR2 from the germline V gene are SGHAT and FQNNGV. This CDR3 is built from 16 residues. The junction had 12 bases not matched to a gene; V was cut back by 5 bases and J by 11 bases. In DNA form, the CDR3 reads TGTGCCAGCAGCCAAGGAGTGGGGACTAGCGGGAGAGGGCAGTATTTT. This codes for CASSQGVGTSGRGQYF.

This clone appeared a few times. The DNA of the CDR3 is TGTGCCAGCAGCCAACCGAGCACAGATACGCAGTATTTT. It is translated as CASSQPSTDTQYF. This chain uses TRBV14 with TRBJ2-3; D is undetermined. The CDR3 has 13 amino acids. V lost 2 bases and J lost 0, with 3 bases in between. CDR1 and CDR2 (germline): SGHDN, FVKESK.

The rearrangement uses TRBV7-9 and TRBJ2-1; 8 nucleotides agree with TRBD2. The V segment lost 2 bases and the J segment 0 bases; nucleotides outside the gene matches: 6. The CDR3 consists of 17 residues. Germline V lookup: CDR1 SEHNR, CDR2 FQNEAQ (reference sequence). The CDR3 DNA is TGTGCCAGCAGCTTAAGATCGAGCGGGAGCTCCTACAATGAGCAGTTCTTC. It encodes CASSLRSSGSSYNEQFF.

Points on this clone: Compared with germline, one end of the junction differs, possibly owing to a read error. The chain couples TRBV4-1 to TRBJ2-6; tentatively, D is TRBD2 (6 bases). CDR1 is MGHRA, CDR2 YSYEKL, per germline. The CDR3 runs 15 residues. The DNA for the CDR3 is TGCGCCAGCAGCTCGGCGGGGTCCGGGGCCAACGCCCTGACTTTC. Translation gives CASSSAGSGANALTF.